A selection of T cell receptor beta chains follows, all from one sample in a study of PD-1 blockade in mismatch repair-deficient tumors. Produced via immunoSEQ multiplex PCR; TCRdb's table is partial and in-frame only. The repertoire consists of almost 9,500 clones, with approximately 85% occurring once and the leading ten covering approximately 0.92%. The sequencing used PBMCs, collected 46 weeks after starting pembrolizumab. The receptor set was obtained from an adult with mismatch repair-deficient cancer. Each CDR3 is given with its conserved first and last residue. A D gene is named only where the DNA matches it firmly. A clone size is listed for some rows: how often the clone was seen (once, few, many), or a class if it is expanded.

>few|TRBJ2-7|TRBD1|TRBV6-6
TGTGCCAGCAGCGAGACAGGGCGAAGACGCGAGCAGTACTTC
CASSETGRRREQYF
>.|TRBJ1-1|.|TRBV7-8
TGTGCCAGCAGCCTTAGGAGGGAGTCTGAAGCTTTCTTT
CASSLRRESEAFF
>.|TRBJ2-2|TRBD1|TRBV9
TGTGCCAGCAGCGTAGAGACAGGGCTCGCGAACACCGGGGAGCTGTTTTTT
CASSVETGLANTGELFF
>.|TRBJ2-7|.|TRBV9
TGTGCCAGCAGCGTAGGAGGCGAGCAGTACTTC
CASSVGGEQYF
>.|TRBJ2-1|TRBD2|TRBV30
TGTGCCTGGAGCCCAACTAGCGGGAGGAATGAGCAGTTCTTC
CAWSPTSGRNEQFF
>.|TRBJ1-1|.|TRBV6-6
TGTGCCAGCAGCGTAACAGGGTTGGACACTGAAGCTTTCTTT
CASSVTGLDTEAFF
>.|TRBJ2-5|TRBD2|TRBV5-1
TGCGCCAGCAGCCTGGGACTAGCGGGAACAGGAGAGACCCAGTACTTC
CASSLGLAGTGETQYF
>once|TRBJ1-1|TRBD1|TRBV7-9
TGTGCCAGCAGCTGGACAGGGCCTAACACTGAAGCTTTCTTT
CASSWTGPNTEAFF
>.|TRBJ1-2|TRBD1|TRBV28
TGTGCCAGCAGTTTCGCCGGGACAGGGAACTATGGCTACACCTTC
CASSFAGTGNYGYTF
>.|TRBJ2-7|TRBD2|TRBV10-1
TGCGCCAGCAGTGGACTAGCGGAACCCTACGAGCAGTACTTC
CASSGLAEPYEQYF
>once|TRBJ2-1|TRBD1|TRBV9
TGTGCCAGCAGCGTCCTCACCGGGACAGGGACTAATGAGCAGTTCTTC
CASSVLTGTGTNEQFF
>.|TRBJ2-3|.|TRBV15
TGTGCCACCAGCAGAGTAGGCGCGGACTTCAGGACAGATACGCAGTATTTT
CATSRVGADFRTDTQYF
>.|TRBJ2-2|TRBD1|TRBV9
TGTGCCAGCAGCGTTACGGGGACAGGGAACACCGGGGAGCTGTTTTTT
CASSVTGTGNTGELFF
>.|TRBJ2-7|TRBD2|TRBV30
TGTGCCTGGAGGACTAGCGGGAGTAACTCCTACGAGCAGTACTTC
CAWRTSGSNSYEQYF
>.|TRBJ2-2|.|TRBV4-2
TGTGCCAGCAGCCAAGGGACCCCCGGGACAAGGGGTACCGGGGAGCTGTTTTTT
CASSQGTPGTRGTGELFF
>.|TRBJ2-5|TRBD2|TRBV27
TGTGCCAGCAGCTTACCGGGACTAGCGACCCAAGAGACCCAGTACTTC
CASSLPGLATQETQYF
>.|TRBJ2-5|TRBD2|TRBV18
TGTGCCAGCTCCAGAGGACTAGCGGATTACCAAGAGACCCAGTACTTC
CASSRGLADYQETQYF
>.|TRBJ1-1|TRBD1|TRBV27
TGTGCCAGCAGTTCGTACACAGGGGGAAGCACTGAAGCTTTCTTT
CASSSYTGGSTEAFF
>once|TRBJ2-1|.|TRBV5-5
TGTGCCAGCAGCTTAATACCGGGACTGATTAATGAGCAGTTCTTC
CASSLIPGLINEQFF
>.|TRBJ2-5|.|TRBV18
TGTGCCAGCTCACCACGAGGAGACCAAGAGACCCAGTACTTC
CASSPRGDQETQYF
>once|TRBJ2-7|.|TRBV25-1
TGTGCCAGCAGTGATCCGGGTCCCAACGAGCAGTACTTC
CASSDPGPNEQYF
>few|TRBJ2-7|TRBD2|TRBV7-9
TGTGCCAGCAGCGTCGGGGGGGGGAAAAACTACGAGCAGTACTTC
CASSVGGGKNYEQYF
>.|TRBJ2-3|TRBD1|TRBV5-4
TGTGCCAGCAGCTTGGGGGACAGGAGGACAGATACGCAGTATTTT
CASSLGDRRTDTQYF
>.|TRBJ2-3|.|TRBV6-4
TGTGCCAGCAGTCTACAGCCTGACAGTACAGATACGCAGTATTTT
CASSLQPDSTDTQYF
>.|TRBJ1-1|.|TRBV7-2
TGTGCCAGCAGCTTTACGGGGGGTTCCACTGAAGCTTTCTTT
CASSFTGGSTEAFF
>.|TRBJ2-5|TRBD1|TRBV18
TGTGCCAGCTCCCGGGACAGGGCACAGACCCAGTACTTC
CASSRDRAQTQYF
>.|TRBJ1-2|.|TRBV29-1
TGCAGCGTTGGGGGGGGACGAAACTATGGCTACACCTTC
CSVGGGRNYGYTF
>.|TRBJ2-1|TRBD1|TRBV28
TGTGCCAGCAGTGTCGGGACAGGGGTCTACAATGAGCAGTTCTTC
CASSVGTGVYNEQFF
>.|TRBJ2-1|.|TRBV28
TGTGCCAGCACCACTGGGGGGGCGGGAGTCTACAATGAGCAGTTCTTC
CASTTGGAGVYNEQFF
>.|TRBJ2-5|.|TRBV10-3
TGTGCCATCAGTGAGTATGGCATCTCAGAGACCCAGTACTTC
CAISEYGISETQYF
>.|TRBJ1-2|.|TRBV27
TGTGCCAGCAGACGCACAGGGTACGGCTACACCTTC
CASRRTGYGYTF
>.|TRBJ2-1|TRBD2|TRBV13
TGTGCCAGCAGCTTAAGCGGGAGGGCCGGGGGCAATGAGCAGTTCTTC
CASSLSGRAGGNEQFF
>.|TRBJ1-4|TRBD1|TRBV19
TGTGCCAGTATAAAGGGACAGTATTATGGTGAAAAACTGTTTTTT
CASIKGQYYGEKLFF
>once|TRBJ2-7|.|TRBV5-4
TGTGCCAGCAGCCTTGGGCGGCGGGAAAGTAACGTGCAGTACTTC
CASSLGRRESNVQYF
>.|TRBJ1-5|.|TRBV19
TGTGCCAGTAGCTTGCCGTGGGGGGATAGCAATCAGCCCCAGCATTTT
CASSLPWGDSNQPQHF
>.|TRBJ1-1|.|TRBV30
TGTGCCTGGATCCCTTACAGGAACACTGAAGCTTTCTTT
CAWIPYRNTEAFF
>.|TRBJ1-1|.|TRBV15
TGTGCCGCCCGCTCAACAGGGACGGCCGAAGCTTTCTTT
CAARSTGTAEAFF
>few|TRBJ2-7|TRBD1|TRBV11-3
TGTGCCAGCAGCTCTTGGACAGGGTCTGGTTCGGAGGAGCAGTACTTC
CASSSWTGSGSEEQYF
>.|TRBJ2-7|TRBD1|TRBV7-6
TGTGCCAGCAGCTCCCGACTTGGGGACAGGGGGTCCTACGAGCAGTACTTC
CASSSRLGDRGSYEQYF
>.|TRBJ2-2|.|TRBV19
TGTGCCAGTAGATCGACAGGAAAGCAACTAACCGGGGAGCTGTTTTTT
CASRSTGKQLTGELFF